This T cell receptor (beta chain) is drawn from a study of T cells of healthy individuals. The CDR3 is 16 residues long. Germline trimming cut 5 bases from V and 7 bases from J; bases unmatched to any gene: 18. Germline lookup yields CDR1 DFQATT and CDR2 SNEGSKA (reference sequence). This clonotype showed up many times. TCRdb passed the 5' RACE reads through MiXCR, listing each CDR3 protein once. The sample has about 96,000 distinct CDR3 sequences, approximately 15% seen once. The chain employs TRBV20-1 and TRBJ2-5; TRBD2 matches at 8 bases. The TCR sequence derives from a human donor in good health. The CDR3 nucleotides read TGCAGTGCTTCTGATATCGGGGGGGGGTCCGATGGGACCCAGTACTTC. Protein product: CSASDIGGGSDGTQYF.